This T cell receptor beta chain was captured by sequencing in a study of response to subunit inactivated influenza vaccine. Broader study findings: With each seasonal influenza vaccination, the authors suggested, few new T cells are recruited.

In this sample, this clonotype turned up a few times. Antigen unknown. Using its own MiXCR run on the RT-PCR reads, TCRdb lists one record per CDR3 protein. This sample yields about 610,000 distinct CDR3 sequences, of which 14% are seen a single time; over 8.5% belongs to the top ten. Source: PBMCs from blood, taken roughly 12 days after vaccination. The clonotype comes from a man aged 50 to 59 who received an inactivated influenza vaccine.

This CDR3 is CASSRKQGYEAFF. CDR3 coding DNA: TGCGCCAGCAGCCGCAAACAGGGTTATGAAGCTTTCTTT. V and J are TRBV4-3 and TRBJ1-1; TRBD1 might be the D (6 bases). CDR1 is LGHNA, CDR2 YSLEER, per germline. The V end was cut by 4 bases, the J end by 7 bases, with 13 bases between. This CDR3 has 13 amino acids.